This T cell receptor (beta chain) was identified during a study of CXCR3-negative and CXCR3-positive naive CD8 T cells. Overall study: The libraries together contributed about 130 million TRB reads, each supplying about 1.5 +/- 0.3 million.

Remarks on this clonotype: Its specificity is unknown.

Notes on the study in general: After cryopreservation, expression of CXCR3 was partially reduced, and most assays were run with fresh PBMCs. CXCR3-positive naive cells had more hydrophobic TRB CDR3s than CXCR3-negative naive cells.

Germline assignment: CDR1 SGHTA and CDR2 FQGNSA. The CDR3 has 17 amino acids. The method, 5' RACE with UMI labels, was used to prepare the TRB cDNA libraries. TCRdb reprocessed the 5' RACE reads, with one entry per CDR3 protein and no DNA. Its table lists about 90,000 distinct CDR3 sequences. The TCR comes from a human donor in good health. Some clones in this sample may be carry-over from other donors' samples. V gene TRBV7-2 combines with J gene TRBJ2-3; TCRdb returns TRBD2, unconfirmable since there is no DNA. The specimen was naive CXCR3- CD8+ T cells from blood. Subset meaning: CD45RO-CCR7+CD27+CD95- naive CD8+ T cells lacking CXCR3 (TNR3-). The chain's CDR3 is CASSFLILAAVGDTQYF. The variable domain in full, completed from reference TRBV7-2 and TRBJ2-3, reads GAGVSQSPSNKVTEKGKDVELRCDPISGHTALYWYRQSLGQGLEFLIYFQGNSAPDKSGLPSDRFSAERTGGSVSTLTIQRTQQEDSAVYLCASSFLILAAVGDTQYFGPGTRLTVL.